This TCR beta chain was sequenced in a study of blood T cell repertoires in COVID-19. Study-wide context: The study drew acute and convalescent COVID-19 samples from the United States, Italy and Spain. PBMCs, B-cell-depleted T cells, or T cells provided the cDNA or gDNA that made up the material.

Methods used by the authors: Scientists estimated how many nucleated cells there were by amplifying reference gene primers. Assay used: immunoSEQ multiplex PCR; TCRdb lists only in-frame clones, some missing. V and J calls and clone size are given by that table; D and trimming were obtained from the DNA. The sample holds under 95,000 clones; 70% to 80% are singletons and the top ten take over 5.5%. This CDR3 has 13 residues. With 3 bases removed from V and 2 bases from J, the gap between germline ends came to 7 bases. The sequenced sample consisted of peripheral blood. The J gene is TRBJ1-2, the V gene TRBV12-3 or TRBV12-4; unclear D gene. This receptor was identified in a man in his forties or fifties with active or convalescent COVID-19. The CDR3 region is CASSFVRNYGYTF. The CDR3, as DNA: TGTGCCAGCAGTTTTGTGCGAAACTATGGCTACACCTTC.